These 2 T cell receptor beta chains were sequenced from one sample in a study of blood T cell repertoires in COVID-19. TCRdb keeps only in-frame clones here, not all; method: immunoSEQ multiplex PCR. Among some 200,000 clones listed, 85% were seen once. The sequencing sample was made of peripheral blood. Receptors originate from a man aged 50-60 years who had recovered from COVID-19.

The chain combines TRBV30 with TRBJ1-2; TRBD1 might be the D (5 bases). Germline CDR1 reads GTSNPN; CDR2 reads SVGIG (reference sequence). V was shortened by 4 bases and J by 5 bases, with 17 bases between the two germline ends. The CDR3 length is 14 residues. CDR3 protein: CAWMRGGLPYGYTF. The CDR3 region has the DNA TGTGCCTGGATGCGGGGGGGACTGCCTTATGGCTACACCTTC.

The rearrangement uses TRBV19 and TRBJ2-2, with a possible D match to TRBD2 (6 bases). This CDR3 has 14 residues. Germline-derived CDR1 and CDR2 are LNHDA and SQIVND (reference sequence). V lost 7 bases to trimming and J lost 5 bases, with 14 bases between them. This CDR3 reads CASTLRSGTGELFF. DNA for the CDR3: TGTGCCAGTACCCTGAGAAGCGGGACCGGGGAGCTGTTTTTT.